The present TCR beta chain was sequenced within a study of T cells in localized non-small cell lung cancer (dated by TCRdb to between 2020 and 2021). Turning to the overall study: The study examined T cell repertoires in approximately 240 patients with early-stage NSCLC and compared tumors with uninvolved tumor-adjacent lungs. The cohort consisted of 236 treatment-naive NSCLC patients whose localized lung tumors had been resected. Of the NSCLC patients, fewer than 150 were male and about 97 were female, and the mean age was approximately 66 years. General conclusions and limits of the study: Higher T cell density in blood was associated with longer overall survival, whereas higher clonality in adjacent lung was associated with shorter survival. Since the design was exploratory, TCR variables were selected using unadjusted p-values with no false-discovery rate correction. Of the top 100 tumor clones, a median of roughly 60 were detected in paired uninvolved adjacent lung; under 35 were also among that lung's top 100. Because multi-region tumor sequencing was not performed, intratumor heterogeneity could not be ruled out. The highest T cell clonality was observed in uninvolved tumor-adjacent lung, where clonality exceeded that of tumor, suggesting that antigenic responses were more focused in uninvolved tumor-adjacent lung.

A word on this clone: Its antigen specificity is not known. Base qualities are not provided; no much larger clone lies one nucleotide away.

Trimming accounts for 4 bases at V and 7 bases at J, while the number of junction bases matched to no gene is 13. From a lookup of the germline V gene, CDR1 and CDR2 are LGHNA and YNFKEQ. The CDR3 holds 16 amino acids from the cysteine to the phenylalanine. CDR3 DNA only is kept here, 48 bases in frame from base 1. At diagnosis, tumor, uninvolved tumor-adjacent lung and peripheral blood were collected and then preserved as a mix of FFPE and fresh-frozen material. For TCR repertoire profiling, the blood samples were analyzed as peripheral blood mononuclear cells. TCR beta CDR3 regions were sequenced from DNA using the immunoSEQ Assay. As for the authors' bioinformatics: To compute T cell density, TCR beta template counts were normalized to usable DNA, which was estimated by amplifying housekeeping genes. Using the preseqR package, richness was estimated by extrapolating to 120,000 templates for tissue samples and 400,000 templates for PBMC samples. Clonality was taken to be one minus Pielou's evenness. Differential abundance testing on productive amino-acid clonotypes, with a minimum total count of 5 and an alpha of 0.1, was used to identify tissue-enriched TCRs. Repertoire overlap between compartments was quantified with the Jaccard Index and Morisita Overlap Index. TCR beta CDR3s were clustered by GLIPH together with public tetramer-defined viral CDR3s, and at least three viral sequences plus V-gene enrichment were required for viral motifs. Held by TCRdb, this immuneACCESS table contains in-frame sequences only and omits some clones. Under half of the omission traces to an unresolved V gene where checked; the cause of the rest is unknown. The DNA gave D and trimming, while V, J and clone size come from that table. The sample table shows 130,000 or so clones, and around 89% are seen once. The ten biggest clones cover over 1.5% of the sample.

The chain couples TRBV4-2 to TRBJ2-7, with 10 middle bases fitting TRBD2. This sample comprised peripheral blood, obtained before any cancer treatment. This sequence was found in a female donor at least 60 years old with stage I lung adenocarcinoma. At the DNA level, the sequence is TGTGCCAGCAGCCTATCCGGGACTAGCGCCAAGAGGGAGCAGTACTTC. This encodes CASSLSGTSAKREQYF.